These 20 T cell receptor beta chains came from one sample sequenced in a study of cytomegalovirus exposure and HLA in healthy donors (dated by TCRdb to the late 2010s). Libraries came from the immunoSEQ multiplex PCR assay. For the multiplex PCR, a mixture combining 60 forward primers for TCR Vbeta segments and 13 reverse primers for TCR Jbeta segments was used. As stored in TCRdb, this immuneACCESS dataset retains in-frame rearrangements with V and J assigned. A fraction of the clones does not appear; measured against another copy, unresolved V genes explain less than half of the discrepancy, and the remainder lacks a known reason. The sample yields 100,000 to 150,000 clones; around 80% were counted once. The ten largest clones take up approximately 2.8% of the sample. The specimen was PBMCs. The receptors here all came from a boy between 2 and 10 years old in good health and CMV-seronegative.

V gene TRBV20-1 combines with J gene TRBJ1-2; no definite D call. Trimming shortened V by 1 base and J by 6 bases, and 6 bases separated the two germline ends. The germline V gene has CDR1 DFQATT and CDR2 SNEGSKA (reference sequence). This CDR3 is built from 11 residues. The DNA for the CDR3 is TGCAGTGCTAGAGGACTGCATGGCTACACCTTC. Protein product: CSARGLHGYTF.

This chain links TRBV6-4 with TRBJ2-1; 13 bases fit TRBD2. With V trimmed by 3 bases and J by 9 bases, 2 bases remained unmatched. The germline gives CDR1 MRHNA, CDR2 SNTAGT. The CDR3 sequence is 14 residues long. In DNA form, the CDR3 reads TGTGCCAGCAGTGAACTAGCGGGGGGGCGTGAGCAGTTCTTC. Its translation is CASSELAGGREQFF.

As for this clone: Other nucleotide sequences from this sample produce the same CDR3. This chain uses TRBV27 with TRBJ1-5; D is perhaps TRBD1 (5 bases). The CDR3 has 14 residues. With 6 bases removed from V and 0 bases from J, the gap between germline ends came to 9 bases. Germline loops: CDR1 MNHEY, CDR2 SMNVEV (reference sequence). The CDR3 protein is CASSLGGSNQPQHF. In DNA, the CDR3 is TGTGCCAGCAGCCTCGGGGGTAGCAATCAGCCCCAGCATTTT.

The chain has TRBV4-1 and TRBJ1-1, with D maybe TRBD1 (5 bases). V gave up 3 bases and J gave up 0 bases, with 20 bases separating them. The CDR3 spans 18 residues. The V gene's germline CDR1 is MGHRA and CDR2 YSYEKL. CDR3 DNA sequence: TGCGCCAGCAGCCAGCTCAGGGCGAAAGCGTGGGTGAACACTGAAGCTTTCTTT. It specifies CASSQLRAKAWVNTEAFF.

The genes are TRBV6-5 and TRBJ2-7; maybe TRBD1 (7 bases). The CDR3 runs 15 residues. Germline CDR1 and CDR2: MNHEY and SVGAGI. V shed 5 bases and J shed 2 bases, with 16 bases lying between them. The CDR3: CASSAGGIVAYEQYF. CDR3 coding DNA: TGTGCCAGCAGTGCAGGGGGGATAGTCGCCTACGAGCAGTACTTC.

The chain links TRBV9 to TRBJ2-3, with 9 nucleotides matching TRBD2. V shed 3 bases and J 0 bases; nucleotides not matched to a gene: 5. Germline V gene lookup returns CDR1 SGDLS and CDR2 YYNGEE. This CDR3 is built from 16 residues. Here the CDR3 reads CASSASGAPSTDTQYF. The CDR3 region has the DNA TGTGCCAGCAGCGCTAGCGGGGCCCCTAGCACAGATACGCAGTATTTT.

The count of this clone is one. The chain links TRBV7-6 to TRBJ2-5, with 10 bases lining up with TRBD2. CDR3 length equals 14 residues. The V and J ends lost 8 bases and 2 bases, in that order; junction bases with no gene match: 5. From germline, CDR1 is SGHVS and CDR2 FNYEAQ. The CDR3: CASLLAGGQETQYF. DNA of the CDR3: TGTGCCAGCCTTTTAGCGGGAGGTCAAGAGACCCAGTACTTC. The whole variable domain, filled in from reference TRBV7-6 and TRBJ2-5, reads GAGVSQSPRYKVTKRGQDVALRCDPISGHVSLYWYRQALGQGPEFLTYFNYEAQQDKSGLPNDRFSAERPEGSISTLTIQRTEQRDSAMYRCASLLAGGQETQYFGPGTRLLVL.

This chain joins TRBV10-3 and TRBJ1-5; D is uncertain. CDR1 is ENHRY, CDR2 SYGVKD, per germline. Trimming pared 3 bases from V and 5 bases from J, leaving 5 bases between. The CDR3 is 12 amino acids. The CDR3 is CAISELDQPQHF. DNA for the CDR3: TGTGCCATCAGTGAATTAGATCAGCCCCAGCATTTT.

V usage is TRBV4-2 and J usage is TRBJ1-5; D remains ambiguous. Trimming stripped 1 base from V and 7 bases from J, with 8 bases between. The CDR3 has 13 residues. Germline CDR1 is LGHNA and CDR2 is YNFKEQ. CDR3 residues: CASSQVSSQPQHF. The CDR3 DNA is TGTGCCAGCAGCCAAGTCTCTTCCCAGCCCCAGCATTTT.

This clone was observed a handful of times. This chain links TRBV6-1 with TRBJ1-1; 9 positions match TRBD1. Germline lookup yields CDR1 MNHNS and CDR2 SASEGT. V lost 8 bases to trimming and J lost 1 base; unmatched junction nucleotides: 5. The CDR3 loop spans 14 amino acids. The CDR3 region is CASGEDRGNTEAFF. CDR3 DNA: TGTGCCAGCGGGGAGGACAGGGGGAACACTGAAGCTTTCTTT.

This clone was found once. The chain employs TRBV2 and TRBJ1-2, with a weak D call TRBD1 (5 bases). The CDR3 runs to 14 residues. Per the germline V gene, CDR1 is SNHLY and CDR2 is FYNNEI. The V end lost 6 bases, the J end lost 4 bases, and 15 bases lay between the germline ends. CDR3 region: CASRGGSPSYGYTF. The CDR3 region has the DNA TGTGCCAGCAGGGGGGGGTCTCCCTCCTATGGCTACACCTTC.

The V and J genes are TRBV5-1 and TRBJ2-5, with 8 bases matching TRBD2. The J segment lost 2 bases and the V segment lost 0 bases, leaving 9 bases of the junction unmatched. The CDR3 extends over 17 amino acids. The germline gives CDR1 SGHRS, CDR2 YFSETQ. CDR3: CASSLGGAGVTQETQYF. The CDR3 DNA sequence: TGCGCCAGCAGCTTGGGTGGAGCGGGAGTAACGCAAGAGACCCAGTACTTC.

The chain combines TRBV23-1 with TRBJ1-2; D may be TRBD1 (6 bases). TRBV23-1 is filed as an ORF, its function uncertain. V was cut by 4 bases and J by 0 bases, with 12 bases left in between. The CDR3 contains 15 residues. The CDR3 coding sequence is TGCGCCAGCAGTCTTCGGGACATACCTAACTATGGCTACACCTTC. It encodes CASSLRDIPNYGYTF.

The rearrangement links TRBV6-6 to TRBJ2-7; 8 nucleotides match TRBD1. The junction had 12 bases not matched to a gene; V was cut back by 6 bases and J by 2 bases. Germline lookup yields CDR1 MNHNY and CDR2 SVGAGI (reference sequence). The CDR3 consists of 16 residues. The DNA of the CDR3 is TGTGCCAGCAGAAGTCTGGACAGGGAAGACCCCTACGAGCAGTACTTC. As protein: CASRSLDREDPYEQYF.

This sequence joins TRBV7-9 and TRBJ2-3; tentatively, D is TRBD2 (6 bases). Between the trimmed V and J ends, which lost 1 base and 2 bases, there was a span of 19 bases. The CDR3 has 18 residues. Germline V CDR1 and CDR2: SEHNR, FQNEAQ (reference sequence). CDR3 nucleotide sequence: TGTGCCAGCAGCTTAGATCCGGGACTTACCGTACACACAGATACGCAGTATTTT. Its translation: CASSLDPGLTVHTDTQYF.

This clone has only one observation. In nucleotides, the CDR3 is TGTGCCAGCAGCCTCGACAGGGGGCAAGGCAATCAGCCCCAGCATTTT. As protein: CASSLDRGQGNQPQHF. V and J are TRBV13 and TRBJ1-5; 10 positions agree with TRBD1. The V gene's germline CDR1 is PRHDT and CDR2 FYEKMQ (reference sequence). J lost 2 bases, V lost 5 bases, and 6 bases had no gene match. The CDR3 is 16 amino acids. The entire variable domain, with the rest obtained from reference TRBV13 and TRBJ1-5, is as follows: AAGVIQSPRHLIKEKRETATLKCYPIPRHDTVYWYQQGPGQDPQFLISFYEKMQSDKGSIPDRFSAQQFSDYHSELNMSSLELGDSALYFCASSLDRGQGNQPQHFGDGTRLSIL.

The genes are TRBV6-1 and TRBJ2-7; D perhaps matches TRBD2 (5 bases). The CDR3 spans 15 residues. CDR1 MNHNS and CDR2 SASEGT come from the germline V gene. The V gene lost 5 bases and the J gene lost 3 bases, with 17 bases spanning the gap. In nucleotides, the CDR3 is TGTGCCAGCAGTCCTCCTCGGAGGAAGAACTACGAGCAGTACTTC. Translated: CASSPPRRKNYEQYF.

CDR3 DNA sequence: TGTGCCAGCATCCAATCGGGGGGTAGCAATCAGCCCCAGCATTTT. It specifies CASIQSGGSNQPQHF. The chain uses TRBV9 and TRBJ1-5; possible D gene TRBD1, 5 bases. CDR1 SGDLS and CDR2 YYNGEE come from the germline V gene. This CDR3 region has 15 residues. Between the trimmed V and J ends, which lost 6 bases and 0 bases, there was a span of 13 bases.

This rearrangement joins TRBV27 to TRBJ2-2; weak D call: TRBD2 (6 bases). The CDR3 spans 13 residues. V lost 8 bases to trimming and J lost 1 base, with 8 bases between them. Germline V gene lookup returns CDR1 MNHEY and CDR2 SMNVEV (reference sequence). This CDR3 reads CASQRVNTGELFF. CDR3 DNA: TGTGCCAGCCAGCGGGTGAACACCGGGGAGCTGTTTTTT.

The chain has TRBV11-1 and TRBJ1-2; 10 bases are shared with TRBD1. This CDR3 contains 15 residues. Looked up from germline, CDR1 is SGHAT and CDR2 is FQDESV (reference sequence). V shed 4 bases and J 8 bases; nucleotides not matched to a gene: 10. The CDR3 region has the DNA TGTGCCAGCAGCTCCGCGCCGGGGACAGGGGCCGGCTACACCTTC. It specifies CASSSAPGTGAGYTF.